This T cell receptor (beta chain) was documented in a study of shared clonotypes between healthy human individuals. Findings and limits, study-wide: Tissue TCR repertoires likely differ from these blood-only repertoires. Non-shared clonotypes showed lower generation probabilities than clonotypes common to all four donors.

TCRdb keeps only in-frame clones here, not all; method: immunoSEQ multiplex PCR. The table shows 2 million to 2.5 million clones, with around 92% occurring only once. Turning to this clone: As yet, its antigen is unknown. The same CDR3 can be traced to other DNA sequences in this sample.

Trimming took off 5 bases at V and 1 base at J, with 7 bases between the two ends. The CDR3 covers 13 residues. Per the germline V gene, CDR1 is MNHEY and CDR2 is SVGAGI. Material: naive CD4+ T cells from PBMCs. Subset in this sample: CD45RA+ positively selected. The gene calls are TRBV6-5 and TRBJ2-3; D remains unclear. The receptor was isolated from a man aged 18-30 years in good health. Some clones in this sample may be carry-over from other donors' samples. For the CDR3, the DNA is TGTGCCAGCAGTCTGCAGGGCACAGATACGCAGTATTTT. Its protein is CASSLQGTDTQYF.